This T cell receptor beta chain emerged from a study of T cell responses to AZD1222 COVID-19 vaccine. Clones were sequenced by immunoSEQ multiplex PCR, and TCRdb holds only the in-frame ones, with some missing. The table shows fewer than 150,000 clones, with more than 75% occurring only once. The V segment lost 1 base and the J segment 4 bases; nucleotides outside the gene matches: 3. CDR1 SGHNT and CDR2 YENEEA come from the germline V gene. The CDR3 consists of 14 residues. This sequence originates from an adult who received the AZD1222 COVID-19 vaccine. J is TRBJ2-5 and V is TRBV11-3; 7 positions match TRBD2. The sequenced sample was peripheral blood, obtained 28 days after the second AZD1222 dose. The CDR3 nucleotides are TGTGCCAGCAGCTTAGTTGGGGGGGGAGAGACCCAGTACTTC. This gives the protein CASSLVGGGETQYF.